The rows below give T cell receptor beta chains drawn from one sample of a study of shared clonotypes between healthy human individuals. Clones were read by immunoSEQ multiplex PCR, and TCRdb kept only the in-frame ones, dropping some. The sample records around 510,000 clones, 95% to 97% being singletons. The material sequenced was naive CD4+ T cells sorted from blood. All receptors derive from a young woman in good health. The CDR3 runs from the conserved cysteine through the conserved F or W. The order of the fields is V gene, D gene, J gene, clone size, CDR3 protein, CDR3 DNA. The D gene is left open where the match is weak. Some rows mark clone size as missing; the rest say once, few, many or name a class of expanded clone.

>TRBV2|.|TRBJ2-5|.
CASSDSRLRETQYF
TGTGCCAGCAGTGATTCCAGACTCCGAGAGACCCAGTACTTC
>TRBV5-1|TRBD2|TRBJ2-7|.
CASRPLAGAYEQYF
TGCGCCAGCAGACCTCTAGCGGGAGCCTACGAGCAGTACTTC
>TRBV5-1|TRBD2|TRBJ2-7|.
CASSSLAGGESEQYF
TGCGCCAGCAGCTCGTTAGCGGGAGGGGAATCCGAGCAGTACTTC
>TRBV7-9|.|TRBJ2-3|.
CASSSAQTGKADTQYF
TGTGCCAGCAGCTCCGCTCAAACAGGGAAGGCAGATACGCAGTATTTT
>TRBV28|.|TRBJ2-7|.
CASSPPPSYEQYF
TGTGCCAGCAGCCCGCCCCCCTCCTACGAGCAGTACTTC
>TRBV28|TRBD2|TRBJ2-3|.
CASSWAGGTDTQYF
TGTGCCAGCAGTTGGGCGGGAGGCACCGATACGCAGTATTTT
>TRBV9|TRBD1|TRBJ1-1|.
CASRMSGQETNTEAFF
TGTGCCAGCAGAATGTCGGGACAGGAGACGAACACTGAAGCTTTCTTT
>TRBV7-9|TRBD1|TRBJ2-3|.
CASSLGTGTDTQYF
TGTGCCAGCAGCTTGGGGACAGGCACAGATACGCAGTATTTT
>TRBV6-1|.|TRBJ2-3|.
CASSPGLESDTQYF
TGTGCCAGTAGTCCGGGACTGGAGTCAGATACGCAGTATTTT
>TRBV29-1|.|TRBJ1-4|.
CSVLVPDEKLFF
TGCAGCGTTCTTGTCCCTGATGAAAAACTGTTTTTT
>TRBV5-1|TRBD1|TRBJ2-7|.
CASSEAGTDYEQYF
TGCGCCAGCAGCGAGGCCGGGACAGACTACGAGCAGTACTTC
>TRBV7-8|.|TRBJ1-5|once
CASSLGLTLKGGNQPQHF
TGTGCCAGCAGCTTGGGACTGACTCTAAAAGGGGGCAATCAGCCCCAGCATTTT
>TRBV5-4|.|TRBJ1-1|once
CASSLGGRAPNTEAFF
TGTGCCAGCAGCTTGGGAGGAAGGGCGCCTAACACTGAAGCTTTCTTT